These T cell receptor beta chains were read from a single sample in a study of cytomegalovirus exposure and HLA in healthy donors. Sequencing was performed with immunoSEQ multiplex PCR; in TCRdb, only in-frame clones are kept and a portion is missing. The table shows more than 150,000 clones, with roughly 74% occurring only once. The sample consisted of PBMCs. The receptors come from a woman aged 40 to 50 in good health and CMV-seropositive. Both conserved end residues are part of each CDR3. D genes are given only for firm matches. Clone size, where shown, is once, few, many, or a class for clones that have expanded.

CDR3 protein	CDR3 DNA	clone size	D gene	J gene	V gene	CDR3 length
CASSFPAGNGYTF	TGTGCCAGCAGCTTCCCCGCAGGGAATGGCTACACCTTC	NA	NA	TRBJ1-2	TRBV5-4	13
CASSSHHEGTGDNEKLFF	TGTGCCAGCAGCTCCCACCATGAGGGGACAGGGGATAATGAAAAACTGTTTTTT	NA	TRBD1	TRBJ1-4	TRBV7-3	18
CASSARAGGETDTQYF	TGTGCCAGCAGCGCCCGAGCGGGAGGGGAAACAGATACGCAGTATTTT	NA	TRBD2	TRBJ2-3	TRBV9	16
CASADRGSNQPQHF	TGTGCCAGCGCAGACAGGGGCAGCAATCAGCCCCAGCATTTT	NA	TRBD1	TRBJ1-5	TRBV6-6	14
CASTRGSVYNEQFF	TGTGCCAGCACACGGGGTAGCGTTTACAATGAGCAGTTCTTC	NA	NA	TRBJ2-1	TRBV5-5	14
CASSGLGRDSPLHF	TGTGCCAGCAGCGGCCTAGGGAGGGATTCACCCCTCCACTTT	NA	NA	TRBJ1-6	TRBV9	14
CASSQVGTAREQFF	TGTGCCAGCAGCCAAGTGGGGACAGCCCGTGAGCAGTTCTTC	NA	TRBD1	TRBJ2-1	TRBV14	14
CASSDRQETQYF	TGCGCCAGCAGTGACAGACAAGAGACCCAGTACTTC	NA	NA	TRBJ2-5	TRBV10-2	12
CATSRGGQGAETQYF	TGTGCCACCAGCAGAGGGGGACAGGGGGCGGAGACCCAGTACTTC	NA	TRBD1	TRBJ2-5	TRBV15	15
CASSSATGNPERFF	TGCGCCAGCAGCTCAGCGACAGGAAATCCGGAGCGGTTCTTC	NA	NA	TRBJ2-1	TRBV4-1	14
CSVEEGGGNQPQHF	TGCAGCGTTGAGGAAGGGGGCGGCAATCAGCCCCAGCATTTT	NA	TRBD1	TRBJ1-5	TRBV29-1	14
CASSLGQGEAYEQYF	TGTGCCAGTAGCTTAGGACAGGGCGAGGCCTACGAGCAGTACTTC	NA	TRBD1	TRBJ2-7	TRBV19	15
CASSEDGYEQYF	TGTGCCAGCAGTGAAGACGGGTACGAGCAGTACTTC	once	NA	TRBJ2-7	TRBV6-1	12
CASSLELVVRPGELFF	TGCGCCAGCAGCTTGGAATTGGTGGTGCGTCCCGGGGAGCTGTTTTTT	NA	NA	TRBJ2-2	TRBV5-1	16
CASSISGTFSETNIQYF	TGTGCCAGCAGCATTAGCGGGACGTTCTCGGAGACAAACATTCAGTACTTC	once	TRBD2	TRBJ2-4	TRBV9	17
CASRSLNTEAFF	TGTGCCAGTAGGTCCTTGAACACTGAAGCTTTCTTT	few	NA	TRBJ1-1	TRBV19	12
CASSLIGGDRATEAFF	TGTGCCAGCAGTTTAATCGGGGGTGACCGAGCGACTGAAGCTTTCTTT	once	NA	TRBJ1-1	TRBV28	16
CASTQGPHNEQFF	TGTGCCAGCACCCAGGGTCCCCACAATGAGCAGTTCTTC	NA	NA	TRBJ2-1	TRBV27	13
CASFKQKAAYEQYF	TGTGCCAGCTTCAAGCAGAAGGCGGCATACGAGCAGTACTTC	NA	NA	TRBJ2-7	TRBV28	14
CASSPAGRTYNEQFF	TGTGCCAGCTCACCAGCGGGCAGAACCTACAATGAGCAGTTCTTC	NA	NA	TRBJ2-1	TRBV18	15
CASGLVRPSPGGRRGEQYF	TGTGCTAGTGGTTTGGTCCGCCCCAGCCCGGGCGGGAGGCGGGGAGAGCAGTACTTC	NA	TRBD2	TRBJ2-7	TRBV12-5	19
CASSPGQTNYGYTF	TGTGCCAGCTCACCGGGACAGACTAACTATGGCTACACCTTC	NA	TRBD1	TRBJ1-2	TRBV18	14
CATAQDTGELFF	TGTGCCACAGCGCAAGACACCGGGGAGCTGTTTTTT	NA	NA	TRBJ2-2	TRBV14	12
CASSFPPVPGVSGNTIYF	TGTGCCAGCAGTTTTCCTCCCGTCCCAGGGGTCTCTGGAAACACCATATATTTT	NA	NA	TRBJ1-3	TRBV28	18
CASSLGLAGYNEQFF	TGTGCCAGCAGCTTAGGATTAGCGGGATACAATGAGCAGTTCTTC	NA	TRBD2	TRBJ2-1	TRBV7-2	15
CASSPLGAGGNNEQFF	TGTGCCAGCAGCCCCCTTGGAGCAGGGGGGAACAATGAGCAGTTCTTC	NA	NA	TRBJ2-1	TRBV6-6	16
CASSGGLAAYNEQFF	TGTGCCAGCAGCGGGGGACTAGCGGCCTACAATGAGCAGTTCTTC	NA	TRBD2	TRBJ2-1	TRBV9	15
CASSNGWSFGYTF	TGTGCCAGTAGTAATGGGTGGAGTTTTGGCTACACCTTC	NA	NA	TRBJ1-2	TRBV19	13
CASTVGGEYQETQYF	TGTGCCAGCACCGTCGGAGGGGAGTACCAAGAGACCCAGTACTTC	NA	NA	TRBJ2-5	TRBV2	15
CASSSEGKADTQYF	TGTGCCAGCAGCTCAGAGGGCAAAGCTGATACGCAGTATTTT	few	NA	TRBJ2-3	TRBV7-9	14
CASSYQGANEKLFF	TGTGCCAGCAGCTATCAGGGTGCTAATGAAAAACTGTTTTTT	NA	NA	TRBJ1-4	TRBV5-8	14
CASSLGPGQGKGSTEAFF	TGTGCCAGCAGCTTAGGCCCGGGACAGGGAAAAGGGTCCACTGAAGCTTTCTTT	NA	TRBD1	TRBJ1-1	TRBV11-3	18
CSVEQGRSEAFF	TGCAGCGTTGAACAGGGGCGTAGTGAAGCTTTCTTT	few	NA	TRBJ1-1	TRBV29-1	12
CASSFRDNSYEQYF	TGTGCCAGCAGCTTCCGGGACAACTCCTACGAGCAGTACTTC	NA	NA	TRBJ2-7	TRBV9	14
CASSTGYIRNTIYF	TGTGCCAGCAGTACGGGGTACATTCGAAACACCATATATTTT	NA	NA	TRBJ1-3	TRBV28	14
CASSPRLAGEAYSNEQFF	TGCGCCAGCAGCCCTCGACTAGCGGGAGAGGCTTATTCTAATGAGCAGTTCTTC	NA	TRBD2	TRBJ2-1	TRBV4-1	18
CASSSNPSGVAAEQYF	TGTGCCAGCAGCTCTAACCCGTCGGGGGTAGCGGCCGAGCAGTACTTC	once	NA	TRBJ2-7	TRBV7-9	16
CASNNLRVNQPQHF	TGTGCCAGCAATAACTTGCGGGTCAATCAGCCCCAGCATTTT	once	NA	TRBJ1-5	TRBV6-1	14
CASRKFVQASGYTF	TGTGCCAGCAGGAAATTTGTTCAGGCTTCTGGCTACACCTTC	NA	NA	TRBJ1-2	TRBV28	14
CASSSGSYEQYF	TGTGCCAGCAGCTCGGGGTCCTACGAGCAGTACTTC	few	NA	TRBJ2-7	TRBV28	12
CAISDNRGKDNEQFF	TGTGCCATCAGTGACAACAGGGGGAAAGACAATGAGCAGTTCTTC	few	TRBD1	TRBJ2-1	TRBV10-3	15
CASSPQGQVYEKLFF	TGTGCCAGCAGCCCACAGGGGCAGGTGTATGAAAAACTGTTTTTT	NA	TRBD1	TRBJ1-4	TRBV9	15
CASILQPGDRYEQFF	TGCGCCAGCATCCTACAACCCGGGGACAGGTATGAGCAGTTCTTC	NA	TRBD1	TRBJ2-1	TRBV5-1	15
CASSFLTSGYLSYNEQFF	TGTGCCAGCAGTTTCCTGACTAGCGGGTACCTCTCCTACAATGAGCAGTTCTTC	NA	TRBD2	TRBJ2-1	TRBV28	18
CASSFSGRAGEQYF	TGTGCCAGCAGTTTTAGCGGGAGGGCGGGCGAGCAGTACTTC	NA	TRBD2	TRBJ2-7	TRBV28	14
CASSFMTGENTEAFF	TGCGCCAGCAGCTTTATGACAGGGGAAAACACTGAAGCTTTCTTT	NA	TRBD1	TRBJ1-1	TRBV5-1	15
CASTKSPAGAYEQYF	TGTGCCAGCACCAAAAGTCCAGCGGGGGCCTACGAGCAGTACTTC	NA	TRBD2	TRBJ2-7	TRBV7-8	15
CASSYSDRLGRF	TGTGCCAGCAGTTACTCGGACAGGTTAGGGCGATTT	NA	TRBD1	TRBJ1-1	TRBV6-6	12
CASSYDRQGEAFF	TGTGCCAGCAGTTACGATCGGCAGGGTGAAGCTTTCTTT	NA	NA	TRBJ1-1	TRBV6-5	13
CASKRGWFEQYF	TGTGCCAGCAAAAGGGGATGGTTCGAGCAGTACTTC	NA	NA	TRBJ2-7	TRBV28	12
CASSLAYGSYEQYF	TGTGCCAGCAGCTTAGCTTATGGCAGTTACGAGCAGTACTTC	NA	NA	TRBJ2-7	TRBV7-6	14
CASRDTMNTEAFF	TGTGCCAGCCGGGACACCATGAACACTGAAGCTTTCTTT	NA	NA	TRBJ1-1	TRBV28	13
CASSSYGQGNQPQHF	TGTGCCAGCAGCTCCTATGGCCAGGGCAATCAGCCCCAGCATTTT	NA	NA	TRBJ1-5	TRBV7-9	15